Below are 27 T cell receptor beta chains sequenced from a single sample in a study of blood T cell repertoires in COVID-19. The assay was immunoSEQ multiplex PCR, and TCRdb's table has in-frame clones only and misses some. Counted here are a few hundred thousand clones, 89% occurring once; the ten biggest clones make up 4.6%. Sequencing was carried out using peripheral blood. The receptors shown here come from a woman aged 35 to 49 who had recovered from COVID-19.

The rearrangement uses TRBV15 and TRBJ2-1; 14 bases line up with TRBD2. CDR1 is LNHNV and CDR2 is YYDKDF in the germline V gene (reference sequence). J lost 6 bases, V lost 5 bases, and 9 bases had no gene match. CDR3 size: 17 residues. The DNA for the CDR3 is TGTGCCACCAGCGGTGTAGGGACTAGCGGGAGTCTCAATGAGCAGTTCTTC. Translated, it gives CATSGVGTSGSLNEQFF.

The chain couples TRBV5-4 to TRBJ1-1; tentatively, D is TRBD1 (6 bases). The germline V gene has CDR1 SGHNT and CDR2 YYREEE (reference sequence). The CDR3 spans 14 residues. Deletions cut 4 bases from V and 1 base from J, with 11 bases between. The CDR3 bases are TGTGCCAGCAGCCTTGGGGGCAGGAACACTGAAGCTTTCTTT. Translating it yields CASSLGGRNTEAFF.

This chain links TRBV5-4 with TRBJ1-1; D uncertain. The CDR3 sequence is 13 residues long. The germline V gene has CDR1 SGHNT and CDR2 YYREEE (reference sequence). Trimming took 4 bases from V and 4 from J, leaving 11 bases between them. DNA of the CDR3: TGTGCCAGCAGCATCGACGGGGTCACTGAAGCTTTCTTT. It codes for CASSIDGVTEAFF.

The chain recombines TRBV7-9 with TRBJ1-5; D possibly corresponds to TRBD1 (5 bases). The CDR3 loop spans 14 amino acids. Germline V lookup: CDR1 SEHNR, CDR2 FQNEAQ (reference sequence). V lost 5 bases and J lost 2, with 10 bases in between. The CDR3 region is CASSPGGGNQPQHF. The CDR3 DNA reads TGTGCCAGCAGCCCGGGAGGGGGCAATCAGCCCCAGCATTTT.

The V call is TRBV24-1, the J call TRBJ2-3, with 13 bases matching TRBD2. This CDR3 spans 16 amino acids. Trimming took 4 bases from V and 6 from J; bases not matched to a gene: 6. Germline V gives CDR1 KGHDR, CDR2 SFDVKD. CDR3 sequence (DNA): TGTGCCACCAGTGACGCCGGACTAGCGGGAGCGGATACGCAGTATTTT. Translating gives CATSDAGLAGADTQYF.

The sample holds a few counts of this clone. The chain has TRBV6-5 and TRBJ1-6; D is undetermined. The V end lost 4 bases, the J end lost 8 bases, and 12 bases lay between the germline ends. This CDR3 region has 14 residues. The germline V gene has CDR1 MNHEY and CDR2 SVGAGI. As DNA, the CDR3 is TGTGCCAGCAGTTCCGGGGTGTACGATTCACCCCTCCACTTT. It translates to CASSSGVYDSPLHF.

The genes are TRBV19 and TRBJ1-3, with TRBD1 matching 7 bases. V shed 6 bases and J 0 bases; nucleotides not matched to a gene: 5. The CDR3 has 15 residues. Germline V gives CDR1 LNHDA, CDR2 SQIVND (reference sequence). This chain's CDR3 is CASRVQGFSGNTIYF. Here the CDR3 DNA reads TGTGCCAGTAGGGTACAGGGGTTCTCTGGAAACACCATATATTTT.

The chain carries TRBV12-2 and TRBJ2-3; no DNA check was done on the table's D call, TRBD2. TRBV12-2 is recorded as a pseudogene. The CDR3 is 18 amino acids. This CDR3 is CASRPHLTSGTSTDTQYF. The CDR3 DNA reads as TGTGCAAGTCGCCCACACTTAACTAGCGGGACTAGCACAGATACGCAGTATTTT.

CDR3 DNA sequence: TGCAGCGTGGTACCGGGACAGGGGGGGGATGAGCAGTTCTTC. This encodes CSVVPGQGGDEQFF. J is TRBJ2-1 and V is TRBV29-1; 11 bases are a match to TRBD1. J lost 8 bases, V lost 6 bases, and 9 bases had no gene match. Germline V gene lookup returns CDR1 SQVTM and CDR2 ANQGSEA. There are 14 residues in the CDR3.

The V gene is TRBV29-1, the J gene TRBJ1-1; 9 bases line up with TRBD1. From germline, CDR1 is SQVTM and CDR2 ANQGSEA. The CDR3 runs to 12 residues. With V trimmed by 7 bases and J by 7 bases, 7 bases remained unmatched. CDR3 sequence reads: CSATWTGDEAFF. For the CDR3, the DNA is TGCAGCGCCACGTGGACAGGGGATGAAGCTTTCTTT.

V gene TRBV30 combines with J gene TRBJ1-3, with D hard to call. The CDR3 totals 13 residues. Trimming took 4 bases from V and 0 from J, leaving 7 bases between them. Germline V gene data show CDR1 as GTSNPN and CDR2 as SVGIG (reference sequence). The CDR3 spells CAWTDFSGNTIYF. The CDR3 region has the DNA TGTGCCTGGACAGATTTCTCTGGAAACACCATATATTTT.

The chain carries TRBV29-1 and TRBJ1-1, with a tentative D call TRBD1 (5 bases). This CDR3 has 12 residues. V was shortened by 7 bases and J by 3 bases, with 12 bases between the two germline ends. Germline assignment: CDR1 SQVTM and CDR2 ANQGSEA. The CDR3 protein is CSGLTVDTEAFF. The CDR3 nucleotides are TGCAGCGGTCTGACAGTAGACACTGAAGCTTTCTTT.

The CDR3 here is CAWRTSSNYGYTF. Written as DNA, the CDR3 is TGTGCCTGGAGGACAAGCTCTAACTATGGCTACACCTTC. V and J are TRBV30 and TRBJ1-2; D is unclear. CDR3 length: 13 residues. V was cut by 3 bases and J by 0 bases, with 8 bases left in between. Germline V CDR1 and CDR2: GTSNPN, SVGIG (reference sequence).

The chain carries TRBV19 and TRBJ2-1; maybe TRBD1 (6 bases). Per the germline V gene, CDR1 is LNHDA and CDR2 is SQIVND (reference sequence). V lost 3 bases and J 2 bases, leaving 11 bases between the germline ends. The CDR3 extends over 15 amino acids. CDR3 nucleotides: TGTGCCAGTAGTATCCGACAGGCCGCCTACAATGAGCAGTTCTTC. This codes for CASSIRQAAYNEQFF.

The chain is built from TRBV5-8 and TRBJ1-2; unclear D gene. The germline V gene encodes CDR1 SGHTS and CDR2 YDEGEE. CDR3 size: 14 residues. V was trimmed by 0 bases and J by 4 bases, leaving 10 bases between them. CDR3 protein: CASSLVAGTYGYTF. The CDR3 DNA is TGTGCCAGCAGCTTGGTTGCAGGAACCTATGGCTACACCTTC.

Written as DNA, the CDR3 is TGTGCCAGCAGTTGGGGCAAGGGGGAGCAGTACTTC. This gives the protein CASSWGKGEQYF. This chain connects TRBV28 to TRBJ2-7; D is perhaps TRBD1 (5 bases). Looked up from germline, CDR1 is MDHEN and CDR2 is SYDVKM. V lost 4 bases and J 7 bases, leaving 11 bases between the germline ends. This CDR3 spans 12 amino acids.

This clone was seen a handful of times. CDR3 residues: CASSVGGGTHNEQFF. The CDR3 DNA follows: TGTGCCAGCAGTGTGGGCGGGGGGACTCACAATGAGCAGTTCTTC. The chain recombines TRBV6-4 with TRBJ2-1; TRBD2 matches at 8 bases. This CDR3 contains 15 residues. Per germline, CDR1 MRHNA and CDR2 SNTAGT. Unmatched junction bases numbered 7, after V lost 4 bases and J lost 5 bases.

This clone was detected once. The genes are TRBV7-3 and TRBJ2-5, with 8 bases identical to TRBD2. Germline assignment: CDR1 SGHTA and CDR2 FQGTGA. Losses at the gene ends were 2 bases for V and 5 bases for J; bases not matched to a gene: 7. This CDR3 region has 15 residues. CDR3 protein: CASSLEGLGAETQYF. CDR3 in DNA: TGTGCCAGCAGCTTAGAGGGACTAGGCGCCGAGACCCAGTACTTC.

The CDR3 DNA is TGTGCCAGCAGCCTCCTAACTAGAGCCCCTGAGCAGTTCTTC. It yields the protein CASSLLTRAPEQFF. V usage is TRBV7-2 and J usage is TRBJ2-1, with a possible D match to TRBD2 (5 bases). Germline V gene sequence: CDR1 SGHTA, CDR2 FQGNSA. This CDR3 is built from 14 residues. The ends were cut back, 5 bases at V and 9 bases at J, with 17 bases in the middle.

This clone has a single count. CDR3 DNA sequence: TGTGCCAGCAGCTTAGCTGGGACTAGCCCTACGGACAATGAGCAGTTCTTC. Protein: CASSLAGTSPTDNEQFF. This chain links TRBV7-2 with TRBJ2-1; 9 nucleotides agree with TRBD2. V was clipped by 0 bases and J by 5 bases; unmatched bases: 8. The CDR3 is 17 residues long. Germline V gene lookup returns CDR1 SGHTA and CDR2 FQGNSA.

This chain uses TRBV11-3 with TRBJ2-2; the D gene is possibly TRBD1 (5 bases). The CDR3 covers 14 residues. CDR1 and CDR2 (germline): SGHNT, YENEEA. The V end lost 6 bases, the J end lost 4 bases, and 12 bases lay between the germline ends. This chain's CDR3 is CASSNQGGTGELFF. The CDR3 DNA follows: TGTGCCAGCAGTAACCAGGGTGGCACCGGGGAGCTGTTTTTT.

CDR3 protein: CSARAGTKQFF. CDR3 nucleotide sequence: TGCAGTGCTAGAGCGGGAACCAAGCAGTTCTTC. The chain is built from TRBV20-1 and TRBJ2-1, with D maybe TRBD2 (5 bases). Trimming pared 1 base from V and 11 bases from J, leaving 9 bases between. Germline V gives CDR1 DFQATT, CDR2 SNEGSKA (reference sequence). The CDR3 loop spans 11 amino acids.

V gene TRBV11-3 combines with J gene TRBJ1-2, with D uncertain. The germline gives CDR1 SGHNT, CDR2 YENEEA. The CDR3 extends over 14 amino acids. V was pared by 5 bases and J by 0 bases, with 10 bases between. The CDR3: CASSPIGANYGYTF. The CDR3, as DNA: TGTGCCAGCAGCCCAATCGGGGCTAACTATGGCTACACCTTC.

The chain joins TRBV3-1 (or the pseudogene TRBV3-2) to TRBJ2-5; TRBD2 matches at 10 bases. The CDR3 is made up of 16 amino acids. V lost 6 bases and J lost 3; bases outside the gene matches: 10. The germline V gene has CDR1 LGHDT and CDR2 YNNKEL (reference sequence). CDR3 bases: TGTGCCAGCAGGGTGAAGGGGCTAGCGGGAGAAGAGACCCAGTACTTC. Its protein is CASRVKGLAGEETQYF.

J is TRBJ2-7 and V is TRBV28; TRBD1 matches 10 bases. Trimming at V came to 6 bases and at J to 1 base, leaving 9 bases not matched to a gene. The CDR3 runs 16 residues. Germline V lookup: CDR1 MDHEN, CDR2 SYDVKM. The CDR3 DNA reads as TGTGCCAGCAGGAGGGGGGGGACAGGGGCTTCCTACGAGCAGTACTTC. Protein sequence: CASRRGGTGASYEQYF.

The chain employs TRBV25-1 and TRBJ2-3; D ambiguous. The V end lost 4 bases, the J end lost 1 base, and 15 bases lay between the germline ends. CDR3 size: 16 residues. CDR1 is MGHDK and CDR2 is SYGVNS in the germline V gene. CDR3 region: CASSGLFSAGTDTQYF. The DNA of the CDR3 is TGTGCCAGCAGTGGTCTGTTCTCTGCGGGCACAGATACGCAGTATTTT.

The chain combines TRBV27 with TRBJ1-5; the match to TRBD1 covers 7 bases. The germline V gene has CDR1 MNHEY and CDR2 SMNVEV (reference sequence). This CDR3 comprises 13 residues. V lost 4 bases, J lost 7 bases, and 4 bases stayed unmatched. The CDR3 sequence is CASSSAGGQPQHF. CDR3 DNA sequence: TGTGCCAGCAGTTCCGCAGGGGGGCAGCCCCAGCATTTT.